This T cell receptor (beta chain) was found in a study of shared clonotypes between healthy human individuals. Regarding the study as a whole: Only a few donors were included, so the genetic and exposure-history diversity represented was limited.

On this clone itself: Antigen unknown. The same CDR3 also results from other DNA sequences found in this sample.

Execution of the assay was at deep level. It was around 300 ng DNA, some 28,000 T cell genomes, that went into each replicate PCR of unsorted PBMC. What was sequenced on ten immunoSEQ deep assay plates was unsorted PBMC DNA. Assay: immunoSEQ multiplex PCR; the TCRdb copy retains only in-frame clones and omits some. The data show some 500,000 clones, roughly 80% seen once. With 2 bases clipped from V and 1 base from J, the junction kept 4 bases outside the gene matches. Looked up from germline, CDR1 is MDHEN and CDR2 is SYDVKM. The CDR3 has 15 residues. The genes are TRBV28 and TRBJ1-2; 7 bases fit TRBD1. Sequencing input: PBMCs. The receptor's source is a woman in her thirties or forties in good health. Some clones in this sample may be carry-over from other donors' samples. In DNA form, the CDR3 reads TGTGCCAGCAGTTTAAAGGGGGCGCTTAACTATGGCTACACCTTC. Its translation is CASSLKGALNYGYTF.